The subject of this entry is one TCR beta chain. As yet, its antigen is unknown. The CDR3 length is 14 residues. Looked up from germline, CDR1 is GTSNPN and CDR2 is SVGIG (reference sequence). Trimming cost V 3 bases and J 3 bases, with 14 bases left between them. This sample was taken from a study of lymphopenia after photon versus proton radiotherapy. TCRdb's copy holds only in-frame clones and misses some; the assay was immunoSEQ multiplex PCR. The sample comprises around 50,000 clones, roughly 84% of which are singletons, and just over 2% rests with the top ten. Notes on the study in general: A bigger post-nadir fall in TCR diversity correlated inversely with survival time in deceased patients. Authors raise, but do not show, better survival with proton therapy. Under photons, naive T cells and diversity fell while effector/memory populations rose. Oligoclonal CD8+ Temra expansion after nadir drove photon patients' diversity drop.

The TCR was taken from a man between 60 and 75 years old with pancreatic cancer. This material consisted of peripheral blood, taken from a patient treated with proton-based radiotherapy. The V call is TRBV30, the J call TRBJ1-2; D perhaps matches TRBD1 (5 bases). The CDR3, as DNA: TGTGCCTGGAGAACGGGGCAGGGAGACTATGGCTACACCTTC. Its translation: CAWRTGQGDYGYTF.